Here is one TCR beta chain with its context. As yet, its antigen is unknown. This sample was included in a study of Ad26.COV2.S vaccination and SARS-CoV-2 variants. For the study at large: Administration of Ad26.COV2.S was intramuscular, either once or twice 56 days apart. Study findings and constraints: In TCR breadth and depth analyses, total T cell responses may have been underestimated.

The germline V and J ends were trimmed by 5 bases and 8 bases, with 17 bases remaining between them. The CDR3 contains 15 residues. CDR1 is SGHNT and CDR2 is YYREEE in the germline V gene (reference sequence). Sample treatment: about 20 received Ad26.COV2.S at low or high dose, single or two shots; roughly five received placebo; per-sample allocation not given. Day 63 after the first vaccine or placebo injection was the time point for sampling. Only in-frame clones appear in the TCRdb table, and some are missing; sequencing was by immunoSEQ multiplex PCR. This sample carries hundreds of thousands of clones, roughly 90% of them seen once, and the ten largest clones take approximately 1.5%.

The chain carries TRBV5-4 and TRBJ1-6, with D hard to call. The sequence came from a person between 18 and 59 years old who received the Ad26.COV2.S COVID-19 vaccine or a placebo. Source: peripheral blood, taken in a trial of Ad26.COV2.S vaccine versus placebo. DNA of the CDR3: TGTGCCAGCAGTCCAACCCGGCTTGAGGATTCACCCCTCCACTTT. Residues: CASSPTRLEDSPLHF.